Below are 18 T cell receptor beta chains sequenced from a single sample in a study of T cell changes during pregnancy in multiple sclerosis. Profiling relied on immunoSEQ multiplex PCR, and the TCRdb table lists in-frame clones only, not all of them. Among 60,000 or so clones, roughly nine tenths were seen once, and the ten largest hold about 0.85%. This material consisted of peripheral blood, taken before pregnancy. The origin of the receptors is a female donor with multiple sclerosis, enrolled in a pregnancy study.

This clone appeared a single time. The chain carries TRBV9 and TRBJ2-2, with 8 bases that match TRBD1. This CDR3 spans 15 amino acids. Germline-derived CDR1 and CDR2 are SGDLS and YYNGEE. V lost 1 base to trimming and J lost 6 bases; unmatched junction nucleotides: 5. CDR3 in amino acids: CASSVQGQAAGELFF. For the CDR3, the DNA is TGTGCCAGCAGCGTACAGGGACAGGCGGCCGGGGAGCTGTTTTTT.

The chain employs TRBV4-3 and TRBJ2-2; 12 bases line up with TRBD1. Germline values: CDR1 LGHNA, CDR2 YSLEER. This CDR3 region has 19 residues. The ends lost 4 bases at V and 7 bases at J; junction bases unmatched: 16. The CDR3: CASSPSSGQGAYEGGELFF. CDR3 nucleotide sequence: TGCGCCAGCAGCCCCAGTTCGGGACAGGGGGCTTATGAGGGCGGGGAGCTGTTTTTT.

The chain combines TRBV19 with TRBJ2-2; D perhaps matches TRBD2 (6 bases). Germline CDR1 reads LNHDA; CDR2 reads SQIVND (reference sequence). The CDR3 is 16 amino acids. The germline V and J ends were trimmed by 5 bases and 3 bases, with 16 bases remaining between them. Here the CDR3 DNA reads TGTGCCAGTAGTTCTATCCGGGAGAGGGACACCGGGGAGCTGTTTTTT. As protein: CASSSIRERDTGELFF.

The chain employs TRBV19 and TRBJ1-2, with no clear D. Per the germline V gene, CDR1 is LNHDA and CDR2 is SQIVND (reference sequence). V gave up 6 bases and J gave up 2 bases, with 7 bases separating them. The CDR3 spans 12 residues. The chain's CDR3 is CASSLSNYGYTF. DNA of the CDR3: TGTGCCAGTAGCTTAAGCAACTATGGCTACACCTTC.

CDR3 nucleotides: TGTGCCAGCAGCTTGGCCGAGCTCAGCGGGGCAGATACGCAGTATTTT. This gives the protein CASSLAELSGADTQYF. The genes are TRBV5-4 and TRBJ2-3; 7 nucleotides align to TRBD2. The CDR3 covers 16 residues. Germline values: CDR1 SGHNT, CDR2 YYREEE (reference sequence). V shed 0 bases, J shed 4 bases, and the junction held 8 bases outside the gene matches.

The chain employs TRBV5-1 and TRBJ2-6; D perhaps matches TRBD2 (5 bases). This CDR3 has 15 amino acids. Deletions cut 3 bases from V and 0 bases from J, with 7 bases between. Germline CDR1 SGHRS, CDR2 YFSETQ. The CDR3 region has the DNA TGCGCCAGCAGCTCTGACTACTCTGGGGCCAACGTCCTGACTTTC. Encoded protein: CASSSDYSGANVLTF.

The CDR3 DNA reads TGTGCCAGCAGCCGACCTCCCATTCCGGGACAGGAGGAAAAACTGTTTTTT. Translated: CASSRPPIPGQEEKLFF. The chain has TRBV7-9 and TRBJ1-4; the match to TRBD1 covers 8 bases. From germline, CDR1 is SEHNR and CDR2 FQNEAQ (reference sequence). CDR3 length equals 17 residues. J lost 8 bases, V lost 5 bases, and 16 bases had no gene match. Drawing the rest from reference TRBV7-9 and TRBJ1-4, the complete variable domain is DTGVSQNPRHKITKRGQNVTFRCDPISEHNRLYWYRQTLGQGPEFLTYFQNEAQLEKSRLLSDRFSAERPKGSFSTLEIQRTEQGDSAMYLCASSRPPIPGQEEKLFFGSGTQLSVL.

The rearrangement uses TRBV28 and TRBJ1-1, with D unresolved. Trimming shortened V by 8 bases and J by 4 bases, and 17 bases separated the two germline ends. The germline V gene has CDR1 MDHEN and CDR2 SYDVKM. This CDR3 is 14 amino acids long. CDR3 sequence: CASSEPVRGTEAFF. Written as DNA, the CDR3 is TGTGCCAGCTCGGAGCCAGTCCGGGGCACTGAAGCTTTCTTT.

The chain couples TRBV20-1 to TRBJ2-3; D ambiguous. This CDR3 has 11 amino acids. Germline-derived CDR1 and CDR2 are DFQATT and SNEGSKA (reference sequence). The V end was cut by 3 bases, the J end by 5 bases, with 6 bases between. The CDR3 is CSARVGDTQYF. The DNA for the CDR3 is TGCAGTGCTAGGGTCGGAGATACGCAGTATTTT.

The chain uses TRBV29-1 and TRBJ1-4; 7 bases match TRBD1. The ends lost 2 bases at V and 8 bases at J; junction bases unmatched: 8. Germline CDR1 is SQVTM and CDR2 is ANQGSEA. This CDR3 contains 14 residues. The CDR3 loop reads CSVERQGVQEKLFF. DNA for the CDR3: TGCAGCGTTGAACGACAGGGAGTCCAAGAAAAACTGTTTTTT.

V is TRBV5-4 and J is TRBJ1-5; 10 bases are shared with TRBD1. This CDR3 is 16 amino acids long. Germline V CDR1 and CDR2: SGHNT, YYREEE (reference sequence). V dropped 4 bases and J dropped 5; count of bases not matched to a gene: 9. DNA for the CDR3: TGTGCCAGCAGCCCACCGGGACAGGGGAGTCATCAGCCCCAGCATTTT. This translates into CASSPPGQGSHQPQHF.

The chain combines TRBV27 with TRBJ1-5, with a tentative D call TRBD1 (6 bases). V lost 6 bases to trimming and J lost 2 bases, with 17 bases between them. This CDR3 is built from 16 residues. Germline CDR1 reads MNHEY; CDR2 reads SMNVEV (reference sequence). The CDR3 region is CASRLEGRGGNQPQHF. CDR3 nucleotides: TGTGCCAGCAGGCTTGAGGGGAGGGGGGGCAATCAGCCCCAGCATTTT.

V and J are TRBV6-5 and TRBJ1-1, with TRBD1 matching over 8 bases. Germline CDR1 MNHEY, CDR2 SVGAGI. With 4 bases clipped from V and 4 bases from J, the junction kept 2 bases outside the gene matches. This CDR3 is built from 13 residues. CDR3 in amino acids: CASSSTGGTEAFF. CDR3 bases: TGTGCCAGCAGTTCAACAGGGGGCACTGAAGCTTTCTTT.

The chain combines TRBV27 with TRBJ1-5, with D perhaps matching TRBD1 (6 bases). The CDR3 is made up of 15 amino acids. Trimming took off 3 bases at V and 0 bases at J, with 9 bases between the two ends. The germline V gene encodes CDR1 MNHEY and CDR2 SMNVEV (reference sequence). The CDR3 region is CASSFHRDSNQPQHF. CDR3 DNA: TGTGCCAGCAGTTTCCACAGGGATAGCAATCAGCCCCAGCATTTT.

In its sample, this clone was seen once. The chain joins TRBV5-8 to TRBJ1-4; the D is unclear. V lost 7 bases, J lost 4 bases, and 23 bases lay in between. Germline V gives CDR1 SGHTS, CDR2 YDEGEE. The CDR3 sequence is 17 residues long. Here the CDR3 DNA reads TGTGCCAGCGGATTGCCCCGGGGAGCGGCTGTTAATGAAAAACTGTTTTTT. This gives the protein CASGLPRGAAVNEKLFF.

This clone was observed many times. The rearrangement uses TRBV19 and TRBJ1-5; 7 nucleotides align to TRBD1. The CDR3 totals 15 residues. Per the germline V gene, CDR1 is LNHDA and CDR2 is SQIVND (reference sequence). V lost 8 bases to trimming and J lost 7 bases; unmatched junction nucleotides: 14. The CDR3 DNA sequence: TGTGCCAGTGGCGAGATCCAGGGGGTGGGGCAGCCCCAGCATTTT. It is translated as CASGEIQGVGQPQHF.

The chain combines TRBV15 with TRBJ2-1, with 7 positions matching TRBD2. This CDR3 is built from 19 residues. V was pared by 1 base and J by 7 bases, with 19 bases of the junction left unmatched. Germline CDR1 is LNHNV and CDR2 is YYDKDF (reference sequence). The CDR3 sequence: CATSRVWGFSGDVSNEQFF. CDR3 coding DNA: TGTGCCACCAGCAGAGTATGGGGTTTCAGCGGGGACGTGAGTAATGAGCAGTTCTTC.

The chain links TRBV11-2 to TRBJ1-6; D call uncertain. Germline V CDR1 and CDR2: SGHAT, FQNNGV. V was pared by 4 bases and J by 5 bases, with 12 bases between. The length of the CDR3 is 15 residues. The CDR3, as DNA: TGTGCCAGCAGCTCTCAGGCGATGGATAATTCACCCCTCCACTTT. Translation gives CASSSQAMDNSPLHF. Based on the CDR3 plus reference TRBV11-2 and TRBJ1-6, the full variable domain is EAGVAQSPRYKIIEKRQSVAFWCNPISGHATLYWYQQILGQGPKLLIQFQNNGVVDDSQLPKDRFSAERLKGVDSTLKIQPAKLEDSAVYLCASSSQAMDNSPLHFGNGTRLTVT.